This T cell receptor beta chain was recorded in a study of CD8+ T cells in alopecia areata. cDNA serving as the sequencing template came from extracted, reverse transcribed RNA. Assay: immunoSEQ multiplex PCR; the TCRdb copy retains only in-frame clones and omits some. The sample lists roughly 210,000 clones, 40% to 55% occurring once. There are 15 residues in the CDR3. Trimming left V 0 bases short and J 3 bases short, with 9 bases between. Germline loops: CDR1 LNHNV, CDR2 YYDKDF (reference sequence). Specified treatment: oral pan-JAK inhibitor, 5-10 mg twice daily. The sequence was obtained from a human donor with alopecia areata. The chain uses TRBV15 and TRBJ1-5, with D unresolved. The specimen comprised CD4+ T cells sorted from blood, sampled around week 37, from a patient treated with tofacitinib. The CDR3 DNA reads as TGTGCCACCAGCAGAGATATCACGTCCAATCAGCCCCAGCATTTT. It is translated as CATSRDITSNQPQHF.